A few counts support the clone carrying this TCR beta chain. What it recognizes is unknown. The entry originates in a study of cytomegalovirus exposure and HLA in healthy donors. The ends were cut back, 7 bases at V and 6 bases at J, with 18 bases in the middle. CDR3 length: 15 residues. CDR1 is MNHEY and CDR2 is SVGAGI in the germline V gene. This PCR relied on a set of 60 Vbeta primers and 13 Jbeta primers. Libraries were prepared by immunoSEQ multiplex PCR; TCRdb keeps only in-frame clonotypes and omits some of them. The sample lists over 150,000 clones, over 75% seen once, with roughly 5.5% in the top ten. As for the donors, each was a healthy bone marrow donor. Study-wide results and caveats: Under in vitro conditions, a few CMV-associated chains were confirmed as specific for CMV antigens. Sequencing likely caused a cluster of highly shared sequence variants. It was 160 or so TCR beta chains that were listed as cytomegalovirus-associated.

This receptor was taken from a woman aged 40-49 years in good health and CMV-seropositive. Sequences were obtained from PBMCs. This rearrangement joins TRBV6-5 to TRBJ1-4; D possibly corresponds to TRBD1 (6 bases). CDR3 nucleotides: TGTGCCAGCACCACCTTCAGAGGGGGTGATGAAAAACTGTTTTTT. It translates to CASTTFRGGDEKLFF.